This T cell receptor (beta chain) appears in the sequencing data of a study of tumor-infiltrating lymphocytes in primary liver carcinoma (dated by TCRdb to the late 2010s). Regarding the study in general: The five patients, three men and two women aged 30 to 69 years, had hepatocellular carcinoma (four) or combined HCC and intrahepatic cholangiocarcinoma (one). A total of 35 specimens from 5 patients went through TCRbeta repertoire sequencing, namely 25 tumor regions, 5 adjacent noncancerous liver tissues and 5 peripheral blood samples. High reproducibility was observed for the technical replicate repertoires, with mean shared-clone rates roughly 0.87 and correlation coefficients above 0.98. TCRbeta repertoire sequencing, expression microarrays and whole-exome sequencing were combined in the study across five regions of each liver tumor, with adjacent normal tissue and blood also included. Each sample produced about 3.5 to 7.13 million productive TCRbeta reads, and read depth showed no significant difference between tissue types. Agilent mRNA microarray profiling was performed on the roughly 25 tumor region samples to relate TCRbeta repertoire diversity to the local molecular phenotype. The five patients had tumors staged T1-T3 N0M0, with maximum diameters ranging from about 4.2 to 10 cm. What the authors observed across the whole study: The top 250 clones made up a significantly larger repertoire fraction in tumors than in blood (p = 0.039). With just four to six patients in the study, the authors point out that the findings should be validated in a larger study. Since the samples were bulk and unsorted, there was no way to compare CD4+ and CD8+ T cell repertoires. Repertoire overlap was higher between tumor regions (mean about 35%) than tumor-adjacent (approximately 17%) or tumor-blood (14%) pairs, consistent with antigen-driven expansion. Because sequencing covered only the TCR beta chain and unpaired alpha chains were not captured, true repertoire diversity is likely underestimated. Just about 8-25% of top clones turned up in all five regions of a tumor, which suggests spatial heterogeneity among tumor-infiltrating T cells.

In regard to this clonotype: No cognate antigen has been identified for it. Within one base of it there is no much larger clone, and no base qualities were kept.

The CDR3 sequence holds 14 residues, the cysteine and phenylalanine included. The sequence is cut down to CDR3 DNA, 42 bases in frame from base 1. At the junction V is shortened by 2 bases and J by 7 bases, with 15 bases in between. Reading the germline V gene gives CDR1 MNHEY and CDR2 SVGAGI. Starting from about 500 ng total RNA, TCRbeta-specific cDNA was produced by reverse transcription with a constant-region primer and ProtoScript II reverse transcriptase. TCRbeta libraries were built with three nested multiplex PCR rounds, a slightly modified ARM-PCR procedure. The first two PCR rounds used multiplex TRBV1-TRBV30 forward primers with a Cbeta reverse primer, each for 10 cycles. Sample barcodes and Illumina adapters were added in a final 25-cycle PCR with Deep VentR polymerase. Before sequencing, amplicons of 200-500 bp were purified from gel using a QIAquick gel extraction kit. An Illumina HiSeq 2500 was used to sequence the TCRbeta amplicons with 250-bp paired-end reads. The study's own analysis went as follows. To recover full CDR3 sequences, reads were quality-trimmed using Trimmomatic v0.33 and paired reads were then merged using FLASH v1.2.11. V, D and J germline segments were assigned to the rearranged TCRbeta sequences using MiGEC v1.2.1b. Clonotype statistics and Shannon-Wiener diversity indices were calculated with VDJtools v1.0.0. To reduce sampling bias, subsequent analyses other than the diversity analysis used only the 250 most abundant clonotypes in each sample. The public sequencing data were trimmed at Q25 with fastp and processed into clonotypes with MiXCR by TCRdb, which kept only in-frame beta chains. Entries are consolidated by CDR3 protein sequence, retaining the most common genes and DNA. These V and J calls originate from TCRdb's pipeline instead of the authors' own analysis. The sample contains some 51,000 distinct CDR3 sequences, 70% to 75% of them found a single time. The ten largest clones add up to 25% to 30% of the sample.

Total RNA and DNA were co-extracted from about 20-30 mg of bulk tissue with the AllPrep DNA/RNA mini kit, without cell sorting. Between November 2015 and March 2016, 4 or 5 patients in China with histopathologically diagnosed primary liver carcinoma had surgical resection. At the time of sampling, the patients were treatment-naive and had chronic HBV infection. Each tumor was sampled at five spatially separated regions: the superior, inferior, left-lateral and right-lateral poles and the tumor centre. Histological examination found more than 90% viable tumor cells in every tumor sample. Fresh tumor and adjacent tissue pieces were bisected, with one half stored in RNAlater at -80 degrees C and the other half sent for histology.

This receptor was taken from a man aged 35 to 55 with primary liver carcinoma and hepatitis B virus infection. The sequenced sample was liver tumor tissue from sampling region 3. The sample's cell subset or site label, decoded: tumor region T3, left-lateral pole. The chain uses TRBV6-5 and TRBJ2-7; no D gene is confidently identified. CDR3 region: CASSYGGMLGEQYF. The sequenced DNA is TGTGCCAGCAGTTACGGCGGAATGCTCGGTGAGCAGTACTTC.